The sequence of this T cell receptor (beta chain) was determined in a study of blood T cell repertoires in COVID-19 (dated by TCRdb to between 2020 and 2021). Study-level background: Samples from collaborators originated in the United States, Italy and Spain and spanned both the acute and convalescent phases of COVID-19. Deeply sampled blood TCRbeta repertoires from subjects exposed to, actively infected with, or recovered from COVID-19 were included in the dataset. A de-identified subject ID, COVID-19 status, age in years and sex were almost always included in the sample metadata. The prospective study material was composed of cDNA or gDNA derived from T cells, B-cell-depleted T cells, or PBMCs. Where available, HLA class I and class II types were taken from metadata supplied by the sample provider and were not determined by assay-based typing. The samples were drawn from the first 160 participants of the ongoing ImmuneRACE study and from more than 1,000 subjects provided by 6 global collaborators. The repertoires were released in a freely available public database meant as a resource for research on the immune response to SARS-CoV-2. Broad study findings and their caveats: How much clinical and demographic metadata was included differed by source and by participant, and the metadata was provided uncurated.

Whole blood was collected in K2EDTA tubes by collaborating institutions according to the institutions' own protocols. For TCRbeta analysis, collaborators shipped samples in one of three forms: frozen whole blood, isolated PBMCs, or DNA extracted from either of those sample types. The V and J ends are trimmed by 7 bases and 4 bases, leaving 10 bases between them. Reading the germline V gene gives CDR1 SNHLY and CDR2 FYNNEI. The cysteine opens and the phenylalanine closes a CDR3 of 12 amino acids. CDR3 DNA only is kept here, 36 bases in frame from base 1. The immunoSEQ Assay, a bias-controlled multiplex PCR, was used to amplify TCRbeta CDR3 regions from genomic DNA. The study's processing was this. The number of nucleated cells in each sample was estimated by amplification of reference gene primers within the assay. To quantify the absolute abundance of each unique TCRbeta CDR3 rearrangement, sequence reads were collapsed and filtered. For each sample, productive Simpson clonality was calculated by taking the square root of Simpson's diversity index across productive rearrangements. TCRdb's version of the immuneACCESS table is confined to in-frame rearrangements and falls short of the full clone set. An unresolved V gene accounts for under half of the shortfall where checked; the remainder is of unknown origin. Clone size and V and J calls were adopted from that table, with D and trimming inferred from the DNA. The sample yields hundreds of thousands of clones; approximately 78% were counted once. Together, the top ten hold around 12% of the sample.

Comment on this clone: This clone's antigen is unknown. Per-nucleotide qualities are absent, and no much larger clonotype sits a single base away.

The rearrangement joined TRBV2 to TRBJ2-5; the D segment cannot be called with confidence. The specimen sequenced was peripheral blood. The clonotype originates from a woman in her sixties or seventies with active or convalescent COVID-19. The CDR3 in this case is CASNSGPETQYF. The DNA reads TGTGCCAGCAACTCAGGTCCAGAGACCCAGTACTTC.